This TCR beta chain was observed in a study of shared clonotypes between healthy human individuals. The CDR3 runs to 15 residues. Measured with immunoSEQ multiplex PCR; TCRdb has only the in-frame clones, and not every one. The sample includes roughly 2.2 million clones, less than 95% of them seen just once. The sequence was collected from a man between 18 and 35 years old in good health. Some clones in this sample may be carry-over from other donors' samples. The chain recombines TRBV21-1 with TRBJ1-3. TRBV21-1 corresponds to a pseudogene. Sequenced sample: naive CD4+ T cells from PBMCs. Subset reported: CD45RA+ positively selected. This chain's CDR3 is CASSAGRGLGNTIYF. DNA for the CDR3: TGTGCCAGCAGCGCCGGGAGGGGTCTGGGAAACACCATATATTTT.